The 24 T cell receptor beta chains below were found in one sample sequenced in a study of T cells in Graves' hyperthyroidism and ophthalmopathy. The source material, RNA transcripts, was used to amplify TCR beta CDR3 regions. First-round RT-PCR with HTBI primers amplified the TCR CDR3 region. Each CDR3 protein is one row after TCRdb ran MiXCR on the multiplex PCR reads. The data contain approximately 410,000 distinct CDR3 sequences, roughly 13% of them seen just once; the ten biggest clones take up 5.3%. Source material: blood. The receptors were gathered from a woman aged 18-30 years with Graves' hyperthyroidism.

This clonotype was observed at least ten times. The chain combines TRBV12-3 or TRBV12-4 with TRBJ1-1; D unresolved. The CDR3 has 14 residues. Between the trimmed V and J ends, which lost 5 bases and 5 bases, there was a span of 15 bases. In nucleotides, the CDR3 is TGTGCCAGCAGTGGCGGTGCCAGAGGAACTGAAGCTTTCTTT. It codes for CASSGGARGTEAFF.

This clonotype has more than one count but fewer than ten. This sequence joins TRBV19 and TRBJ1-1, with TRBD1 matching 7 bases. The V gene's germline CDR1 is LNHDA and CDR2 SQIVND (reference sequence). The ends lost 3 bases at V and 5 bases at J; junction bases unmatched: 6. The CDR3 covers 14 residues. The CDR3 coding sequence is TGTGCCAGTAGTATTGAGGGGGCGAGGACTGAAGCTTTCTTT. Amino acid sequence: CASSIEGARTEAFF.

This clonotype occurred a few times. The chain carries TRBV5-1 and TRBJ2-1; 7 bases fit TRBD1. Germline V gene lookup returns CDR1 SGHRS and CDR2 YFSETQ. The CDR3 is 15 amino acids. Trimming took 0 bases from V and 6 from J; bases not matched to a gene: 6. The CDR3 coding sequence is TGCGCCAGCAGCTTGGGACAGGGTTCAACCAATGAGCAGTTCTTC. Amino acid sequence: CASSLGQGSTNEQFF. The whole variable domain, remainder taken from reference TRBV5-1 and TRBJ2-1, is KAGVTQTPRYLIKTRGQQVTLSCSPISGHRSVSWYQQTPGQGLQFLFEYFSETQRNKGNFPGRFSGRQFSNSRSEMNVSTLELGDSALYLCASSLGQGSTNEQFFGPGTRLTVL.

This clonotype has ten or more counts. The CDR3 DNA sequence: TGTGCCAGCAGCTTAGTGGGTCGGACAGGCCACGAGCAGTACTTC. Encoded protein: CASSLVGRTGHEQYF. The chain couples TRBV7-8 to TRBJ2-7; 7 nucleotides match TRBD1. J gave up 5 bases and V 1 base, and 8 bases lay outside the gene matches. This CDR3 contains 15 residues. Per germline, CDR1 SGHVS and CDR2 FQNEAQ.

V usage is TRBV18 and J usage is TRBJ1-1, with D hard to call. Germline CDR1 reads KGHSH; CDR2 reads LQKENI. This CDR3 contains 18 residues. With 3 bases removed from V and 1 base from J, the gap between germline ends came to 21 bases. CDR3 DNA sequence: TGTGCCAGCTCACCGCCGACGGGGTTGGGTAGCTGGAACACTGAAGCTTTCTTT. The encoded protein is CASSPPTGLGSWNTEAFF.

This clonotype was observed many times. The chain carries TRBV6-2 or TRBV6-3 and TRBJ1-5, with unresolved D. There are 13 residues in the CDR3. Germline V CDR1 and CDR2: MNHEY, SVGEGT. Between the trimmed V and J ends, which lost 0 bases and 7 bases, there was a span of 7 bases. As DNA, the CDR3 is TGTGCCAGCAGTTACTCGAACAGCCAGCCCCAGCATTTT. It encodes CASSYSNSQPQHF.

This clonotype has ten or more counts. This chain's CDR3 is CASSLLSGVSNEQFF. In nucleotides, the CDR3 is TGTGCCAGCAGTTTGTTGTCGGGAGTATCCAATGAGCAGTTCTTC. The rearrangement joins TRBV28 to TRBJ2-1; tentative D call: TRBD2 (6 bases). V dropped 3 bases and J dropped 6 bases, with 15 bases sitting between them. The length of the CDR3 is 15 residues. Germline values: CDR1 MDHEN, CDR2 SYDVKM.

As to this clonotype: This clone may be a read error of a much larger clone one base away. V usage is TRBV20-1 and J usage is TRBJ1-1; 9 positions match TRBD1. The CDR3 sequence is 12 residues long. The J segment lost 11 bases and the V segment lost 3 bases, leaving 7 bases of the junction unmatched. CDR1 and CDR2 from the germline V gene are DFQATT and SNEGSKA (reference sequence). The CDR3 here is CSASGTGTEAFF. CDR3 nucleotides: TGCAGTGCTAGCGGGACAGGGACGGAGGCTTTCTTT.

The V call is TRBV4-3, the J call TRBJ2-5; 8 positions match TRBD1. Germline assignment: CDR1 LGHNA and CDR2 YSLEER. The CDR3 runs to 16 residues. Trimming took 0 bases from V and 1 from J; bases not matched to a gene: 4. CDR3 DNA sequence: TGCGCCAGCAGCCAAGATGGGACAGGAGTCCAAGAGACCCAGTACTTC. Its protein product is CASSQDGTGVQETQYF.

There are a few counts of this clonotype. J is TRBJ2-6 and V is TRBV6-1, with 8 bases that match TRBD1. Germline CDR1 is MNHNS and CDR2 is SASEGT. The length of the CDR3 is 16 residues. Trimming took 8 bases from V and 4 from J; bases not matched to a gene: 10. CDR3 coding DNA: TGTGCCAGCGCGGACAGGGCGTTGGGAGGGGCCAACGTCCTGACTTTC. Amino acid sequence: CASADRALGGANVLTF.

A note on this clonotype: A much larger clone is a single base away; this may be a read error. This sequence joins TRBV13 and TRBJ2-5; no reliable D call. Germline values: CDR1 PRHDT, CDR2 FYEKMQ (reference sequence). This CDR3 has 15 residues. V was pared by 3 bases and J by 0 bases, with 11 bases between. This chain's CDR3 is CASSFGWWNQETQYF. CDR3 DNA: TGTGCCAGCAGCTTCGGTTGGTGGAACCAAGAGACCCAGTACTTC.

The chain is built from TRBV11-1 and TRBJ2-2; 9 bases fit TRBD1. The germline gives CDR1 SGHAT, CDR2 FQDESV (reference sequence). The V and J ends lost 5 bases and 5 bases, in that order; junction bases with no gene match: 6. The CDR3 is made up of 15 amino acids. CDR3 loop: CASSHGTGSTGELFF. The CDR3 bases are TGTGCCAGCAGCCACGGGACAGGGTCAACCGGGGAGCTGTTTTTT.

The chain combines TRBV12-3 or TRBV12-4 with TRBJ2-2; D perhaps matches TRBD2 (7 bases). The CDR3 is 16 residues long. Trimming took off 1 base at V and 4 bases at J, with 13 bases between the two ends. CDR3 residues: CASSLVGGLFTGELFF. Written as DNA, the CDR3 is TGTGCCAGCAGTTTAGTGGGGGGGCTATTCACCGGGGAGCTGTTTTTT.

This clonotype was picked up many times. The V call is TRBV3-1, the J call TRBJ1-5, with D tentatively TRBD1 (6 bases). The germline gives CDR1 LGHDT, CDR2 YNNKEL (reference sequence). This CDR3 region has 14 residues. V was trimmed by 6 bases and J by 4 bases, leaving 13 bases between them. In DNA form, the CDR3 reads TGTGCCAGCAGTCAGGGGCCTCATAATCAGCCCCAGCATTTT. It translates to CASSQGPHNQPQHF.

This clonotype has ten or more counts. The chain has TRBV20-1 and TRBJ1-1; possibly TRBD1 for D (6 bases). CDR1 is DFQATT, CDR2 SNEGSKA, per germline (reference sequence). The CDR3 covers 12 residues. Trimming removed 2 bases at V and 5 bases at J, with 9 bases between. CDR3 nucleotides: TGCAGTGCTAGACAGGGGAATACTGAAGCTTTCTTT. Encoded protein: CSARQGNTEAFF.

The chain recombines TRBV5-6 with TRBJ1-1; D ambiguous. Germline V gene lookup returns CDR1 SGHDT and CDR2 YYEEEE. Trimming shortened V by 4 bases and J by 1 base, and 11 bases separated the two germline ends. The CDR3 is 14 amino acids. CDR3 DNA sequence: TGTGCCAGCAGCGTTGGACGGGGGAACACTGAAGCTTTCTTT. This gives the protein CASSVGRGNTEAFF.

The chain recombines TRBV7-9 with TRBJ1-5, with TRBD1 matching 12 bases. The CDR3 covers 18 residues. V trimming: 5 bases; J trimming: 2 bases; junction bases outside the gene matches: 10. The germline V gene has CDR1 SEHNR and CDR2 FQNEAQ (reference sequence). The CDR3 nucleotides are TGTGCCAGCAGCCTAGAGGTCGGGACAGGGGGCGGCAATCAGCCCCAGCATTTT. Protein: CASSLEVGTGGGNQPQHF. The full variable domain, with the rest looked up from reference TRBV7-9 and TRBJ1-5, is DTGVSQNPRHKITKRGQNVTFRCDPISEHNRLYWYRQTLGQGPEFLTYFQNEAQLEKSRLLSDRFSAERPKGSFSTLEIQRTEQGDSAMYLCASSLEVGTGGGNQPQHFGDGTRLSIL.

This sequence joins TRBV5-1 and TRBJ1-2; a weak D match, TRBD1 (6 bases). Germline V gene sequence: CDR1 SGHRS, CDR2 YFSETQ. The CDR3 spans 15 residues. V was trimmed by 2 bases and J by 2 bases, leaving 13 bases between them. CDR3 region: CASSFGGGLNYGYTF. The CDR3 nucleotides read TGCGCCAGCAGCTTTGGCGGGGGCCTCAACTATGGCTACACCTTC.

This clonotype occurred many times. The V and J genes are TRBV5-1 and TRBJ2-7; tentative D call: TRBD2 (5 bases). The V gene's germline CDR1 is SGHRS and CDR2 YFSETQ. V shed 0 bases and J shed 2 bases, with 12 bases lying between them. The CDR3 spans 15 residues. The CDR3 is CASSLEASGTYEQYF. The CDR3 nucleotides read TGCGCCAGCAGCTTGGAGGCCAGCGGCACCTACGAGCAGTACTTC. Together with reference TRBV5-1 and TRBJ2-7, the CDR3 gives the full variable domain: KAGVTQTPRYLIKTRGQQVTLSCSPISGHRSVSWYQQTPGQGLQFLFEYFSETQRNKGNFPGRFSGRQFSNSRSEMNVSTLELGDSALYLCASSLEASGTYEQYFGPGTRLTVT.

This clonotype was seen ten or more times. The chain couples TRBV2 to TRBJ1-5; D remains ambiguous. The CDR3 is 14 residues long. Between the trimmed V and J ends, which lost 1 base and 6 bases, there was a span of 10 bases. CDR1 and CDR2 (germline): SNHLY, FYNNEI. CDR3 in amino acids: CASSEVQDGQPQHF. CDR3 sequence (DNA): TGTGCCAGCAGTGAAGTCCAGGACGGTCAGCCCCAGCATTTT.

V and J are TRBV7-3 and TRBJ2-5; tentative D call: TRBD1 (6 bases). The germline V gene encodes CDR1 SGHTA and CDR2 FQGTGA. The V end was cut by 5 bases, the J end by 5 bases, with 15 bases between. This CDR3 region has 14 residues. The CDR3 DNA sequence: TGTGCCAGCAGCCCCGCAGGGGTGGGGGAGACCCAGTACTTC. Translation gives CASSPAGVGETQYF.

V and J are TRBV11-2 and TRBJ2-1; TRBD2 agrees at 10 bases. J gave up 8 bases and V 3 bases, and 10 bases lay outside the gene matches. CDR1 is SGHAT and CDR2 is FQNNGV in the germline V gene. The CDR3 totals 16 residues. CDR3 nucleotide sequence: TGTGCCAGCAGCTTGGAGGGTCTAGCGGGAGACGATGAGCAGTTCTTC. Protein sequence: CASSLEGLAGDDEQFF.

In its sample, this clonotype was seen a few times. This chain links TRBV14 with TRBJ1-4; D gene uncertain. CDR1 and CDR2 (germline): SGHDN, FVKESK. This CDR3 is 15 amino acids long. Trimming shortened V by 4 bases and J by 6 bases, and 15 bases separated the two germline ends. The chain's CDR3 is CASSPIGGRHEKLFF. CDR3 DNA sequence: TGTGCCAGCAGCCCAATTGGTGGGAGGCATGAAAAACTGTTTTTT.

This clonotype was counted many times. V and J are TRBV4-3 and TRBJ2-7; D might be TRBD1 (5 bases). The length of the CDR3 is 15 residues. Trimming pared 2 bases from V and 0 bases from J, leaving 11 bases between. Germline values: CDR1 LGHNA, CDR2 YSLEER. Written as DNA, the CDR3 is TGCGCCAGCAGCCAAAGAACAGACAGCTCCTACGAGCAGTACTTC. The encoded protein is CASSQRTDSSYEQYF.